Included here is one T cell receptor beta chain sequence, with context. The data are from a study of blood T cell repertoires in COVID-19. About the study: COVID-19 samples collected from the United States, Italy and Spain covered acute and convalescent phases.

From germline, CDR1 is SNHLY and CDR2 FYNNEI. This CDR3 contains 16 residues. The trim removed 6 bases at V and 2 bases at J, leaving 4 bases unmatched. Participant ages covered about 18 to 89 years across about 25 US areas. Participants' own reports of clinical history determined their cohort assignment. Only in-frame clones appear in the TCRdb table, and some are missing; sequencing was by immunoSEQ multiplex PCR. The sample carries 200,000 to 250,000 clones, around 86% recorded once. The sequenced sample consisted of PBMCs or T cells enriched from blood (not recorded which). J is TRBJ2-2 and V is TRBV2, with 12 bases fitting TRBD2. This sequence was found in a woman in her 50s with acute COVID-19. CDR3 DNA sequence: TGTGCCAGCAGGGGGGGACTAGCGGGTAACACCGGGGAGCTGTTTTTT. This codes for CASRGGLAGNTGELFF.